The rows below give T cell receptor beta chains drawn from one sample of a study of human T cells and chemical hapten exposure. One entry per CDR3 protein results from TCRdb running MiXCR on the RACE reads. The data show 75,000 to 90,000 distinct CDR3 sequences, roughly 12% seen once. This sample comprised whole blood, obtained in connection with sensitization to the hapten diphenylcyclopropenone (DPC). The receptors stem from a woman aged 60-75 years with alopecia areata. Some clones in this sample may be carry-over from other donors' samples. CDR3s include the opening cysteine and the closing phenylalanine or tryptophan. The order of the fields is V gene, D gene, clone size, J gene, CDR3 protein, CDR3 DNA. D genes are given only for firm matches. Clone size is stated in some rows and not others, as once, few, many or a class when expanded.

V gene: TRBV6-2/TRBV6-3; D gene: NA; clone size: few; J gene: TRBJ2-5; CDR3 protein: CASRGIQGGQTQYF; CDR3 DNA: TGTGCCAGCAGAGGGATACAGGGAGGGCAGACCCAGTACTTC
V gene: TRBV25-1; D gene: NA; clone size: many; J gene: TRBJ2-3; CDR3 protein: CASSEWGDWDTQYF; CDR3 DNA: TGTGCCAGCAGTGAATGGGGGGACTGGGATACGCAGTATTTT
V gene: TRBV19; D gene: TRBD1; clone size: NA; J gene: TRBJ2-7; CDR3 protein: CASSPGQTYEQYF; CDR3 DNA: TGTGCCAGTAGTCCGGGACAGACCTACGAGCAGTACTTC
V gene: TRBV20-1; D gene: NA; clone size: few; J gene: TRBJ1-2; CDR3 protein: CSAKGLAPYGYTF; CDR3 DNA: TGCAGTGCTAAGGGCTTAGCTCCCTATGGCTACACCTTC
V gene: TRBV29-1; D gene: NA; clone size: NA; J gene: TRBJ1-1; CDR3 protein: CSVWQTVNTEAFF; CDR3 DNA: TGCAGCGTTTGGCAGACGGTGAACACTGAAGCTTTCTTT
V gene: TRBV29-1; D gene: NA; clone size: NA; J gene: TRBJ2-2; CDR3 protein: CSVKGSGELFF; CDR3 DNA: TGCAGCGTTAAGGGGTCCGGGGAGCTGTTTTTT
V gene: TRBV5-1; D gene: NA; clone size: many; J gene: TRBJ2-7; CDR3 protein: CASSLATAKSSYEQYF; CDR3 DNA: TGCGCCAGCAGCTTGGCAACAGCCAAGAGCTCCTACGAGCAGTACTTC
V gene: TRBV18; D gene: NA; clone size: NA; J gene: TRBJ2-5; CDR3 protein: CASSPPGGLETQYF; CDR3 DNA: TGTGCCAGCTCACCACCAGGAGGGCTGGAGACCCAGTACTTC
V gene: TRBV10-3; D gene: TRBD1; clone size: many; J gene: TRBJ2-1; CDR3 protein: CAISNRDRGFAEQFF; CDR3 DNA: TGTGCCATCAGCAACCGGGACAGGGGGTTTGCTGAGCAGTTCTTC
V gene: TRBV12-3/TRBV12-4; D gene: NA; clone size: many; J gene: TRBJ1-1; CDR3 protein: CASSPQPGRTEAFF; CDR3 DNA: TGTGCCAGCAGTCCCCAGCCCGGGAGGACTGAAGCTTTCTTT
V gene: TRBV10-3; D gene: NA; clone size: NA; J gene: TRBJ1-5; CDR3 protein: CAISPGGRDSNQPQHF; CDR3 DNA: TGTGCCATCAGTCCGGGCGGACGGGATAGCAATCAGCCCCAGCATTTT
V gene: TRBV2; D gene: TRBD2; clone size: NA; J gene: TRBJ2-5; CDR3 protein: CASSAPSGGHQETQYF; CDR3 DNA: TGTGCCAGCAGTGCCCCTAGCGGGGGGCACCAAGAGACCCAGTACTTC
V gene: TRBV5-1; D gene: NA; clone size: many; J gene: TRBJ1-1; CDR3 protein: CASSLRQAFAEAFF; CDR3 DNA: TGCGCCAGCAGCTTGCGGCAGGCCTTCGCTGAAGCTTTCTTT
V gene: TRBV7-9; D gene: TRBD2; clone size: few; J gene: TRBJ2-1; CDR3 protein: CASSWTSAEQFF; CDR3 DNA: TGTGCCAGCAGCTGGACTAGCGCCGAGCAGTTCTTC
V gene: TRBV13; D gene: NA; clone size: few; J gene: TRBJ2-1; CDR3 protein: CASSSPTGAGVHNEQFF; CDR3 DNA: TGTGCCAGCAGCTCCCCCACCGGCGCCGGTGTTCACAATGAGCAGTTCTTC
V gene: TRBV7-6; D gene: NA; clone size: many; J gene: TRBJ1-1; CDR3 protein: CASSLSDSGEAFF; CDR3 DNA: TGTGCCAGCAGCTTATCAGATTCTGGTGAAGCTTTCTTT
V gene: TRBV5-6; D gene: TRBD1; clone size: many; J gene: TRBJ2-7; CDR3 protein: CASSATGGIYEQYF; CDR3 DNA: TGTGCCAGCAGCGCCACAGGGGGCATCTACGAGCAGTACTTC
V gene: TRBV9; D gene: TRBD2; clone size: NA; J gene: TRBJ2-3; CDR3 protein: CASTDSGTGTDTQYF; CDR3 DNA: TGTGCCAGCACCGATAGCGGGACTGGCACAGATACGCAGTATTTT
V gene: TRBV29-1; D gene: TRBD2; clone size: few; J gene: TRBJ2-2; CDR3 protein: CSVAGAGSFTGELFF; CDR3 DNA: TGCAGCGTTGCAGGAGCGGGAAGTTTCACCGGGGAGCTGTTTTTT
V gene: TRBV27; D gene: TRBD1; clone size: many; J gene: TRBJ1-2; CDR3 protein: CASRRTGRYGYTF; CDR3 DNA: TGTGCCAGCAGGCGGACAGGGAGGTATGGCTACACCTTC
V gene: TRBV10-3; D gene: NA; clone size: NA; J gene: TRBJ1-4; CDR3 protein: CAISAQGLGEKLFF; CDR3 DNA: TGTGCCATCAGTGCACAGGGTCTGGGTGAAAAACTGTTTTTT
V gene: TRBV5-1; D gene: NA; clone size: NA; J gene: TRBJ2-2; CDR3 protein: CASSFAWDTGELFF; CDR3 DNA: TGCGCCAGCAGCTTTGCCTGGGACACCGGGGAGCTGTTTTTT
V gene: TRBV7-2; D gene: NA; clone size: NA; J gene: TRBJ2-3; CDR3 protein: CASSLFGGGKDTQYF; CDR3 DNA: TGTGCCAGCAGCTTATTTGGCGGGGGCAAAGATACGCAGTATTTT
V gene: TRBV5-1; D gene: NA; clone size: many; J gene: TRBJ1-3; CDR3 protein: CASASGTTRNTIYF; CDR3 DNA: TGCGCCAGCGCATCCGGGACAACTCGAAACACCATATATTTT
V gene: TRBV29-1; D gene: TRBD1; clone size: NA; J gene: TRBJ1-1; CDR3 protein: CSVEGRGVYTEAFF; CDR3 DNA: TGCAGCGTTGAAGGCAGGGGGGTGTACACTGAAGCTTTCTTT
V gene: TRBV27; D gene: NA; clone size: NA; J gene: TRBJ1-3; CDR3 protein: CASGWGPANTIYF; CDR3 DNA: TGTGCCAGCGGGTGGGGGCCGGCCAACACCATATATTTT
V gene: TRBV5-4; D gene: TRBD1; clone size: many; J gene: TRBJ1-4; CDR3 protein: CASSDRGRGEKLFF; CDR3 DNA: TGTGCCAGCAGTGACAGGGGGCGCGGTGAAAAACTGTTTTTT
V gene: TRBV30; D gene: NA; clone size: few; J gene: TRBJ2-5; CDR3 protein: CAWSVLSQETQYF; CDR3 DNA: TGTGCCTGGAGTGTATTAAGTCAAGAGACCCAGTACTTC
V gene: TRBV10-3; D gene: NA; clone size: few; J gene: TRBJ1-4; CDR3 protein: CAISALQGANEKLFF; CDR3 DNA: TGTGCCATCAGTGCCTTGCAGGGTGCTAATGAAAAACTGTTTTTT
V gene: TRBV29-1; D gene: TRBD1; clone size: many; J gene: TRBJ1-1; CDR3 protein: CSVAGTGEAFF; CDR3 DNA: TGCAGCGTCGCCGGGACAGGGGAGGCTTTCTTT
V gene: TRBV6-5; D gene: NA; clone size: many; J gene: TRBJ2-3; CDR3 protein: CASSYSMFGSTDTQYF; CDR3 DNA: TGTGCCAGCAGTTACTCGATGTTCGGCTCCACAGATACGCAGTATTTT
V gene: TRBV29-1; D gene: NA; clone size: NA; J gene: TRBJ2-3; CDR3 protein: CSVWGGPDTQYF; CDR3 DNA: TGCAGCGTCTGGGGGGGCCCAGATACGCAGTATTTT
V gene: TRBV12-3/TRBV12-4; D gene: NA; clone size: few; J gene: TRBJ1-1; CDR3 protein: CASSLVWRFNTEAFF; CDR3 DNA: TGTGCCAGCAGTTTAGTTTGGCGGTTTAACACTGAAGCTTTCTTT
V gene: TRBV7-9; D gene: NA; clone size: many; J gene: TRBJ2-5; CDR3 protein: CASRPGLQETQYF; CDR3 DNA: TGTGCCAGCAGACCGGGACTCCAAGAGACCCAGTACTTC
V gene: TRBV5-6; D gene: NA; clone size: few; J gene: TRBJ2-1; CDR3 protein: CASSSTGRSYNEQFF; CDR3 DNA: TGTGCCAGCAGCTCAACAGGAAGATCTTACAATGAGCAGTTCTTC
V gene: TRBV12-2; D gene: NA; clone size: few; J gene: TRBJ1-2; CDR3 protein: CASRRRGGYTF; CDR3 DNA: TGTGCAAGTCGCCGACGGGGGGGCTACACCTTC
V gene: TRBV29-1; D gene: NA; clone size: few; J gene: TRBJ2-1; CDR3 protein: CSVASGTRLDKFF; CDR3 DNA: NA
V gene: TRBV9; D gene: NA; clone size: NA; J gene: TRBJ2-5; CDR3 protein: CASSVDPLQETQYF; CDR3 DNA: TGTGCCAGCAGCGTAGACCCCCTACAAGAGACCCAGTACTTC
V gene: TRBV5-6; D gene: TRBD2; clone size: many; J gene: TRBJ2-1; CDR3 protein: CASTTSGSYNEQFF; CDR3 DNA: TGTGCCAGCACCACTAGCGGCTCCTACAATGAGCAGTTCTTC
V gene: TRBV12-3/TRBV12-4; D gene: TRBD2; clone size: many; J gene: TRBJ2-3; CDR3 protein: CASSQIAGGPLNTQYF; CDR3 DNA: TGTGCCAGCAGCCAGATAGCGGGGGGGCCCCTTAATACGCAGTATTTT
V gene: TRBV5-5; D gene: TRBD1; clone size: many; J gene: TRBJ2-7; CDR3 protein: CASSLRDRDRDEQYF; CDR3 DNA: TGTGCCAGCAGCTTAAGAGACCGGGACAGGGACGAGCAGTACTTC
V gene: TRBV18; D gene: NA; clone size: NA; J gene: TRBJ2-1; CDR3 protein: CATRDRISYNEQFF; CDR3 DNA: TGTGCCACACGGGATAGGATTTCCTACAATGAGCAGTTCTTC
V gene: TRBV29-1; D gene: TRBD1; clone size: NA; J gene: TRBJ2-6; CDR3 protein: CSVESGTGGSGANVLTF; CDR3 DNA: TGCAGCGTTGAGTCCGGGACAGGGGGATCTGGGGCCAACGTCCTGACTTTC
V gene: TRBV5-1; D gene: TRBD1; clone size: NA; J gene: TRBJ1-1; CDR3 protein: CASSLRAAGQGEAFF; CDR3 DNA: TGCGCCAGCAGCTTGAGGGCGGCCGGACAGGGTGAAGCTTTCTTT
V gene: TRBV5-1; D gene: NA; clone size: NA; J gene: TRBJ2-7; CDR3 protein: CASSLDNIDEQYF; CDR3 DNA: TGCGCCAGCAGCTTGGATAATATCGACGAGCAGTACTTC
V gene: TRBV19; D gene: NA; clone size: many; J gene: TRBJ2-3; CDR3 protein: CASSIIGGSTDTQYF; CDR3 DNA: TGTGCCAGTAGTATAATCGGCGGAAGCACAGATACGCAGTATTTT
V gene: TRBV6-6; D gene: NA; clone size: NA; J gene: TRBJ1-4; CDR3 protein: CASSVQGRWEKLFF; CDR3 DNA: TGTGCCAGCAGTGTACAGGGTCGATGGGAAAAACTGTTTTTT
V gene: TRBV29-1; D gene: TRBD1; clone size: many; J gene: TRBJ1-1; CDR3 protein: CSVVQGLLRAFF; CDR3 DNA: TGCAGCGTCGTACAGGGGTTACTTAGAGCTTTCTTT
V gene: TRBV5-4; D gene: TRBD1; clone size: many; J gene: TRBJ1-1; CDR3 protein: CASRRGGQGSDEAFF; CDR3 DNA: TGTGCCAGCAGGAGGGGGGGACAGGGGTCGGATGAAGCTTTCTTT
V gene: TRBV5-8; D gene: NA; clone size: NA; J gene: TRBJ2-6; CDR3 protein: CASSATGNSGANVLTF; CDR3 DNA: TGTGCCAGCAGCGCAACAGGGAACTCTGGGGCCAACGTCCTGACTTTC
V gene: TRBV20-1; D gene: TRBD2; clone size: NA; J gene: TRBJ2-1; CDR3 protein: CSARAGGPHNEQFF; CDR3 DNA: TGCAGTGCTAGAGCGGGGGGGCCCCACAATGAGCAGTTCTTC
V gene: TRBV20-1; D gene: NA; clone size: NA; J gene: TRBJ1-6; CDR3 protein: CSARDFTRVVDSYNSPLHF; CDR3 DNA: TGCAGTGCTAGAGATTTTACCAGGGTGGTGGACTCCTATAATTCACCCCTCCACTTT
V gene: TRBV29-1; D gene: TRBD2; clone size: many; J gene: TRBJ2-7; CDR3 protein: CSVIPHLAGDQYEQYF; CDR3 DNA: TGCAGCGTTATTCCTCATCTAGCGGGAGATCAGTACGAGCAGTACTTC